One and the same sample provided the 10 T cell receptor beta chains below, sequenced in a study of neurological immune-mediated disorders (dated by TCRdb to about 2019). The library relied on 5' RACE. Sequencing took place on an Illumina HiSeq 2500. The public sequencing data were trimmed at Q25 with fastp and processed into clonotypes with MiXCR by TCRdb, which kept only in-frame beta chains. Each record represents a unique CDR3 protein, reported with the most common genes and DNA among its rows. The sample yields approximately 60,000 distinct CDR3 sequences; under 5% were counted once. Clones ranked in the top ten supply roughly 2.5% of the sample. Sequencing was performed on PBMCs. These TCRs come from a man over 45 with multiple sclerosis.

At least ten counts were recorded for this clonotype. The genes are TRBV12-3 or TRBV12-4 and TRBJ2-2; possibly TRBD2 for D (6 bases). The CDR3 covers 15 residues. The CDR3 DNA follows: TGTGCTAGCGGAACCGGGACCCTACTAACCGGGGAGCTGTTTTTT. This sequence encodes CASGTGTLLTGELFF.

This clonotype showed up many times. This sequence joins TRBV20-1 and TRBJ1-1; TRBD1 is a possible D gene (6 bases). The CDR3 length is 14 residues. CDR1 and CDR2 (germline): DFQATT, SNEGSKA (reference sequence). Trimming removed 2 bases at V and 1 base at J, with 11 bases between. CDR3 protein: CSARKATGNTEAFF. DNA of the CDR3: TGCAGTGCTAGAAAAGCGACAGGGAACACTGAAGCTTTCTTT.

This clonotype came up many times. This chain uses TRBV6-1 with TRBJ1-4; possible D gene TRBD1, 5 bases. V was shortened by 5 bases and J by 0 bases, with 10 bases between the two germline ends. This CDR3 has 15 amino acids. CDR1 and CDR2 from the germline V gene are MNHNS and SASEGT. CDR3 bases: TGTGCCAGCAGTAGGGACGGATCAACTAATGAAAAACTGTTTTTT. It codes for CASSRDGSTNEKLFF.

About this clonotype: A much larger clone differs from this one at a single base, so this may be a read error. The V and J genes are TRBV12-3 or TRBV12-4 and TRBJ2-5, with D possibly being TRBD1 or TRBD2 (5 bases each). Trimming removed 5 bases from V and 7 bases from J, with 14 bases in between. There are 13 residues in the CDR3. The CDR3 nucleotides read TGTGCCAGCAGTGACAGAGGTGGGGGGACCCAGTACTTC. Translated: CASSDRGGGTQYF.

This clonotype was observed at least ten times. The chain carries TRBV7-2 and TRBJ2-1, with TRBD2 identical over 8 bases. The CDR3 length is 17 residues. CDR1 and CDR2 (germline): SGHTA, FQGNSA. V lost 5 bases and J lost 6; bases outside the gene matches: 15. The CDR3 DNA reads TGTGCCAGCAGCACCAGGACTAGCCCCCTCGTGGGCAATGAGCAGTTCTTC. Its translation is CASSTRTSPLVGNEQFF.

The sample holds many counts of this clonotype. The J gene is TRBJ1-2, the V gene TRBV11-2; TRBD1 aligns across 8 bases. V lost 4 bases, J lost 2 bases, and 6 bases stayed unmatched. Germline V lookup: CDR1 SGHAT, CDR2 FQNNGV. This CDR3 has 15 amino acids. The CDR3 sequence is CASSWAGGSNYGYTF. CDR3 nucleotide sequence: TGTGCCAGCAGCTGGGCAGGGGGCTCCAACTATGGCTACACCTTC. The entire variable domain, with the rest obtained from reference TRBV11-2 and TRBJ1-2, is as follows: EAGVAQSPRYKIIEKRQSVAFWCNPISGHATLYWYQQILGQGPKLLIQFQNNGVVDDSQLPKDRFSAERLKGVDSTLKIQPAKLEDSAVYLCASSWAGGSNYGYTFGSGTRLTVV.

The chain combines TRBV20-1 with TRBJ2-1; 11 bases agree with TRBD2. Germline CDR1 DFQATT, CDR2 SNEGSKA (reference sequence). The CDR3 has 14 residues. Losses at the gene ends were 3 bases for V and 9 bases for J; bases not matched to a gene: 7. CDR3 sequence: CSASYSGGAAEQFF. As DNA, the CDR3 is TGCAGTGCTAGTTATAGCGGGGGGGCGGCTGAGCAGTTCTTC.

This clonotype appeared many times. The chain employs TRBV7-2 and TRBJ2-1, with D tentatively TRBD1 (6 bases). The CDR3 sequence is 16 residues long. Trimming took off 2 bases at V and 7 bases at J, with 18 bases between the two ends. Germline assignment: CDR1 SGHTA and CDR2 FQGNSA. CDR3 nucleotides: TGTGCCAGCAGCTTACGAAGGGGGTCTACTCGGAATGAGCAGTTCTTC. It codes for CASSLRRGSTRNEQFF.

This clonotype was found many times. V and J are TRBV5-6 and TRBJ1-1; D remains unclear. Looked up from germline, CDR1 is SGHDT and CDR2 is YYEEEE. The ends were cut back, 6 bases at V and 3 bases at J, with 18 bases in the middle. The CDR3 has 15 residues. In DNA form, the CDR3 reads TGTGCCAGCATTCTGAGCCGGCTGAGGGACACTGAAGCTTTCTTT. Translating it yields CASILSRLRDTEAFF.

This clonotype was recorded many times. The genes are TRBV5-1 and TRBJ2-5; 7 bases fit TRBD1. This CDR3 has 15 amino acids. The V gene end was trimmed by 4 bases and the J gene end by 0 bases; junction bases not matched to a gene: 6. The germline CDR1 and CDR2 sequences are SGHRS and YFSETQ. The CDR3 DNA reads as TGCGCCAGCAGCCGAGGGACAGCGTACCAAGAGACCCAGTACTTC. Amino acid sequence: CASSRGTAYQETQYF.